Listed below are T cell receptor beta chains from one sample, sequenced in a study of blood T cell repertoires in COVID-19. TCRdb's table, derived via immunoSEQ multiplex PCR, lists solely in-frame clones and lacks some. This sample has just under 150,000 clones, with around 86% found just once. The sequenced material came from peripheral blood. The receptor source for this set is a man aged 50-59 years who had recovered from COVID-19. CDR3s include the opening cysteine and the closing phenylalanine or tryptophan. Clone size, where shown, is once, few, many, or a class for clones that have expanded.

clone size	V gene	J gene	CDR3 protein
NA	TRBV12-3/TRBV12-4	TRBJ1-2	CASRTGGKYGYTF
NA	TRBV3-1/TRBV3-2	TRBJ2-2	CASSQVGGATNTGELFF
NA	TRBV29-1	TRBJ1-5	CSVRRGANQPQHF
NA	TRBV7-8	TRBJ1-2	CASSLDARGGYTF
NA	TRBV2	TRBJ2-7	CASSVGQGALYEQYF
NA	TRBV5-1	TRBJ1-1	CASSRTGANTEAFF
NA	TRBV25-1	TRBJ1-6	CASSEYKGASGSPLHF
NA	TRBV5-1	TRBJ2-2	CASSPANTGELFF
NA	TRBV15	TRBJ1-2	CATSRNGQGGNYGYTF
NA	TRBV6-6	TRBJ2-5	CASSPGRRETQYF
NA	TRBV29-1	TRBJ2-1	CSVGGQGAVAEQFF
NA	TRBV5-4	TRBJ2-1	CASSSRPLSSYNEQFF
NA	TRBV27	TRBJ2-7	CASSLSAASEQYF
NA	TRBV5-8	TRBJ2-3	CASSISQGRASTDTQYF
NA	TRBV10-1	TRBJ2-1	CASTENQGQGQSWYNEQFF
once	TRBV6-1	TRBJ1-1	CASSEDYRAGFF
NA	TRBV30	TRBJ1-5	CAWSAGTGDRDNQPQHF
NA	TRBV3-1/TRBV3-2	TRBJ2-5	CASSQDVGRGRETQYF
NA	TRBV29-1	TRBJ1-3	CSVEHGQGHSGNTIYF
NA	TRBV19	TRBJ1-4	CASRARGIIANEKLFF
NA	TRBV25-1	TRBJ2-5	CASSEGWGGHETQYF
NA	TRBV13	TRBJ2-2	CASSEPGQGPPGELFF
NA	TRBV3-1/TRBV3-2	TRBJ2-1	CASSQGLAGGPSSYNEQFF
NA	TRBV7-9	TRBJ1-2	CASSRVPLGGKGYGYTF
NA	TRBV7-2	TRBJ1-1	CASSPTQGFLAEAFF
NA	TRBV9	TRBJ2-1	CASSVGGAVRGVVNEQFF
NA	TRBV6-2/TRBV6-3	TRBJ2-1	CASSYSIWQGMNEQFF
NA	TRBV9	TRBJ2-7	CASSVGVSGGIEQYF
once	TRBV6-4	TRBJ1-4	CASSDVGQGLIAEKLFF
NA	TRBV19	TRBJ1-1	CASSPRGPYTEAFF
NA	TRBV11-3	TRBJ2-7	CASSFTVLLEQYF
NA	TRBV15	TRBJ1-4	CATSGPTGSHEKLFF
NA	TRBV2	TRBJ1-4	CASSVGRGSEKLFF
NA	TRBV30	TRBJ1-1	CAWSVGGNTEAFF
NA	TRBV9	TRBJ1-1	CASSVVPGSNTEAFF
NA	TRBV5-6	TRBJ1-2	CASSPTMRQGVSGYTF
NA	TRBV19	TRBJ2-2	CASAGHKGGELFF
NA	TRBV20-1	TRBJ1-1	CSAEVSTEAFF
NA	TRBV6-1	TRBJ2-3	CASSERTRQDTDTQYF
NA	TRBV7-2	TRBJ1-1	CASSLGTGVMNTEAFF